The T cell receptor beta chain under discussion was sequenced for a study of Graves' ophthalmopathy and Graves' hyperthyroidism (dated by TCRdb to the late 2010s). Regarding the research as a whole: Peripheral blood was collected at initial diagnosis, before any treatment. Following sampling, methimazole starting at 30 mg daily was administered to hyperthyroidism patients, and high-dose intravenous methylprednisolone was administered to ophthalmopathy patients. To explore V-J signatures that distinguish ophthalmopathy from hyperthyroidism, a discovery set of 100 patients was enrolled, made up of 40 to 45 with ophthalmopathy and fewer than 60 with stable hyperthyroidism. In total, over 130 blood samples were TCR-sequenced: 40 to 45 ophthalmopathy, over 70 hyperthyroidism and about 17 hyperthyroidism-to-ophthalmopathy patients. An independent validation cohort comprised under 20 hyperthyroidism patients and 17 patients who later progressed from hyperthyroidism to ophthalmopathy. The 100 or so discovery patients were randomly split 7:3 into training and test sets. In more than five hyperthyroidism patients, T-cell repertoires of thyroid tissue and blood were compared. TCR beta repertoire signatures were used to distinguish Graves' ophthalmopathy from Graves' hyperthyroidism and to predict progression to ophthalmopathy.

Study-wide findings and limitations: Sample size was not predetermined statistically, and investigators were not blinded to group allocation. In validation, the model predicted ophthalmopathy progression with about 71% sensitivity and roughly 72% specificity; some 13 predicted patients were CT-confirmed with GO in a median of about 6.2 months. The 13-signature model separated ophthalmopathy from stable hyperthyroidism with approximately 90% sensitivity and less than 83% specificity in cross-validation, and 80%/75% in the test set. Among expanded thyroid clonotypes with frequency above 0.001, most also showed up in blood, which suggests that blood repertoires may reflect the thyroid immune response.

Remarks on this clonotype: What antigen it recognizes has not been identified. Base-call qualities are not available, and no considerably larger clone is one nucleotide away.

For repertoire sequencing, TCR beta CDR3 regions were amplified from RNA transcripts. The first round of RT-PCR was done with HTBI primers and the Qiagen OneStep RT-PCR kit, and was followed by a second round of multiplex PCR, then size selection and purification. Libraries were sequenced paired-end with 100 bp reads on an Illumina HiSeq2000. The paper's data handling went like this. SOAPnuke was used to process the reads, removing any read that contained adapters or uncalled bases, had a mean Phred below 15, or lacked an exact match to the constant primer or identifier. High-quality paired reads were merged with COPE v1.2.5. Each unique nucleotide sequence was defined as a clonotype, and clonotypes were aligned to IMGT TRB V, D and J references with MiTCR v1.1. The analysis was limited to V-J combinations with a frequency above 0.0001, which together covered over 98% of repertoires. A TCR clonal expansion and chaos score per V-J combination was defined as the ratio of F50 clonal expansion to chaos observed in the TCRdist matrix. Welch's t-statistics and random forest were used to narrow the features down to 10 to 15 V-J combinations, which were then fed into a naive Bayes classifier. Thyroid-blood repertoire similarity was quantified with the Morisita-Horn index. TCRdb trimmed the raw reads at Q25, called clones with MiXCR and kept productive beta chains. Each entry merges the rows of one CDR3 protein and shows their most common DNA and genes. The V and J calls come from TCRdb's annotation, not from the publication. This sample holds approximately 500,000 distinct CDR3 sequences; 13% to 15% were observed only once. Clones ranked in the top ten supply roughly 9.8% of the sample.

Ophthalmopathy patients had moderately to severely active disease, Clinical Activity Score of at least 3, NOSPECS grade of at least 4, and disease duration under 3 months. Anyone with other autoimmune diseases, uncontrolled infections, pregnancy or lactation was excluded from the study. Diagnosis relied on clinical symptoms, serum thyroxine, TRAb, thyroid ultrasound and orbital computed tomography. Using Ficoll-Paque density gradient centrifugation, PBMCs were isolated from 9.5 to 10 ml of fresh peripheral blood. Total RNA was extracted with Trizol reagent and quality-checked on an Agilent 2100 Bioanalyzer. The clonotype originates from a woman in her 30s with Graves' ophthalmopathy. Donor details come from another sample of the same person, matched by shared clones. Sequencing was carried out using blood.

The CDR3 region has the sequence CSARDERRLNTGELFF. The DNA is TGCAGTGCTAGAGATGAAAGACGACTGAACACCGGGGAGCTGTTTTTT. Here the chain combines TRBV20-1 and TRBJ2-2; the D gene remains uncertain. Measured from the cysteine to the phenylalanine, the CDR3 is 16 residues long. Only CDR3 DNA is held: 48 bases, read in frame from base 1. CDR1 and CDR2 were assigned from the germline V gene (reference sequence) as DFQATT and SNEGSKA. The germline ends are 12 bases apart after V is trimmed by 0 bases and J by 1 base.